One T cell receptor beta chain is described in this entry. This specimen comes from a study of shared T cell receptors in the human thymus. The germline V gene has CDR1 SGHDT and CDR2 YYEEEE. The CDR3 is 15 amino acids. Trimming left V 4 bases short and J 7 bases short, with 20 bases between. The assay was immunoSEQ multiplex PCR, and TCRdb's table has in-frame clones only and misses some. The sample carries more than 550,000 clones, approximately 83% recorded once. The data were also submitted as part of a second study, on human thymus T cells. As that report states: There appeared to be biased usage of V and J genes in thymic and blood repertoires.

The clonotype was recovered from a girl under three years old with a congenital heart defect. The sequenced sample was thymocytes. The J gene is TRBJ1-2, the V gene TRBV5-6, with D possibly being TRBD1 (5 bases). The CDR3: CASSPRGHLDGGYTF. The CDR3 DNA follows: TGTGCCAGCAGCCCTAGGGGTCATCTAGATGGTGGCTACACCTTC.